The rows below give T cell receptor beta chains drawn from one sample of a study of shared clonotypes between healthy human individuals. Generated by immunoSEQ multiplex PCR, the TCRdb table keeps only in-frame clones and is missing some. The repertoire holds millions of clones, with roughly 95% as singletons. Sequenced material: naive CD8+ T cells sorted from blood. These receptors all come from a man aged 18-30 years in good health. The CDR3 runs from the conserved cysteine through the conserved F or W. The D gene is left open where the match is weak. Size values are once, few and many counts, or a class for expanded clones, and some rows have none.

.,.,TRBJ2-1,TRBV29-1,CSVEAPLASSYNEQFF,TGCAGCGTTGAAGCACCCTTAGCGAGCTCCTACAATGAGCAGTTCTTC
.,.,TRBJ2-7,TRBV19,CASSIILEGEQYF,TGTGCCAGTAGTATAATCCTGGAGGGCGAGCAGTACTTC
.,once,TRBJ2-3,TRBV4-1,CASSQYPGGADSTDTQYF,TGCGCCAGCAGCCAATACCCTGGGGGGGCAGATAGCACAGATACGCAGTATTTT
.,.,TRBJ1-2,TRBV9,CASSHQGYLYTF,TGTGCCAGCAGTCACCAGGGGTACCTTTACACCTTC
TRBD2,.,TRBJ2-1,TRBV5-6,CASSWASGGRYNEQFF,TGTGCCAGCAGCTGGGCTAGCGGGGGTCGGTACAATGAGCAGTTCTTC
TRBD1,.,TRBJ2-1,TRBV4-3,CASSLRGHNEQFF,TGCGCCAGCAGCCTTAGGGGGCACAATGAGCAGTTCTTC
.,.,TRBJ2-7,TRBV2,CASSEAIDYEQYF,TGTGCCAGCAGTGAAGCTATTGACTACGAGCAGTACTTC
.,.,TRBJ1-1,TRBV19,CASSTGQNTEAFF,TGTGCCAGTAGTACCGGACAGAACACTGAAGCTTTCTTT
TRBD1,.,TRBJ1-5,TRBV5-1,CASSLAGGSNQPQHF,TGCGCCAGCAGCTTGGCAGGGGGAAGCAATCAGCCCCAGCATTTT
TRBD2,.,TRBJ2-3,TRBV28,CASSSGLAGSTDTQYF,TGTGCCAGCAGTTCTGGACTAGCGGGGAGCACAGATACGCAGTATTTT
.,.,TRBJ2-5,TRBV7-9,CASSPGEQETQYF,TGTGCCAGCTCCCCGGGCGAGCAAGAGACCCAGTACTTC
.,.,TRBJ2-3,TRBV5-4,CASSFAPDTQYF,TGTGCCAGCAGCTTCGCTCCTGATACGCAGTATTTT
TRBD1,.,TRBJ2-2,TRBV10-3,CAISGDREGGGELFF,TGTGCCATCAGTGGAGACAGGGAAGGCGGCGGGGAGCTGTTTTTT
.,.,TRBJ2-7,TRBV6-5,CASSYSTGAVTYEQYF,TGTGCCAGCAGTTACTCGACCGGGGCCGTCACCTACGAGCAGTACTTC
TRBD2,.,TRBJ2-1,TRBV5-6,CASSSPLAGLNEQFF,TGTGCCAGCAGCTCACCACTAGCGGGCCTGAATGAGCAGTTCTTC
TRBD1,.,TRBJ1-1,TRBV7-9,CASSSRAQGAQAFF,TGTGCCAGCAGCTCTAGGGCCCAGGGGGCTCAGGCTTTCTTT
TRBD2,.,TRBJ2-7,TRBV6-1,CASSEPGGGSSYEQYF,TGTGCCAGCAGTGAGCCCGGCGGGGGGAGCTCCTACGAGCAGTACTTC
TRBD1,.,TRBJ2-3,TRBV10-3,CAISSGTGDTDTQYF,TGTGCCATCAGCTCCGGGACAGGGGACACAGATACGCAGTATTTT
.,.,TRBJ2-1,TRBV5-6,CASSLALSYNEQFF,TGTGCCAGCAGCTTAGCCTTATCCTACAATGAGCAGTTCTTC
.,.,TRBJ2-2,TRBV7-9,CASSFSGTGELFF,TGTGCCAGCAGCTTTAGCGGCACCGGGGAGCTGTTTTTT
.,.,TRBJ2-5,TRBV5-1,CASSGDKHAYQETQYF,TGCGCCAGCAGCGGGGACAAACACGCGTACCAAGAGACCCAGTACTTC
TRBD1,.,TRBJ2-7,TRBV5-4,CASSLFDRGSTSYEQYF,TGTGCCAGCAGCTTGTTCGACAGGGGGTCTACGTCCTACGAGCAGTACTTC
.,.,TRBJ2-7,TRBV6-5,CASSYSSGQIHYEQYF,TGTGCCAGCAGTTACTCGTCGGGACAAATCCACTACGAGCAGTACTTC
TRBD1,.,TRBJ2-1,TRBV28,CASSLGTDNEQFF,TGTGCCAGCAGTTTAGGGACAGACAATGAGCAGTTCTTC
.,once,TRBJ2-7,TRBV4-1,CASSQGSSSYEQYF,TGCGCCAGCAGCCAAGGATCGTCCTCCTACGAGCAGTACTTC
TRBD1,.,TRBJ2-7,TRBV7-9,CASSLGQGESYEQYF,TGTGCCAGCAGCCTCGGACAGGGTGAATCCTACGAGCAGTACTTC
.,once,TRBJ2-7,TRBV7-6,CASSLGVGYEQYF,TGTGCCAGCAGCTTAGGGGTAGGGTACGAGCAGTACTTC
TRBD1,once,TRBJ2-1,TRBV6-5,CASSWGQQGNEQFF,TGTGCCAGCAGTTGGGGACAGCAAGGCAATGAGCAGTTCTTC
TRBD2,.,TRBJ2-3,TRBV27,CASRVLAGGLADTQYF,TGTGCCAGCAGGGTCCTAGCGGGGGGGCTCGCAGATACGCAGTATTTT